The 4 T cell receptor beta chains presented below share a single source sample, sequenced in a study of control samples from healthy donors and cancer patients. Sequencing used immunoSEQ multiplex PCR; TCRdb keeps in-frame clones, though not all of them. The table has around 140,000 clones, approximately 94% seen once; the top ten hold more than 5%. The sample taken for sequencing was blood. All receptors come from a man aged 18 to 30 in good health.

This clone came up once. This chain links TRBV27 with TRBJ2-1, with D possibly matching TRBD1 (6 bases). V was cut by 8 bases and J by 10 bases, with 15 bases left in between. The CDR3 runs 12 residues. Germline-derived CDR1 and CDR2 are MNHEY and SMNVEV (reference sequence). This CDR3 is CASGSDRPEQFF. The CDR3 DNA follows: TGTGCCAGCGGATCCGACAGGCCCGAGCAGTTCTTC.

This sequence joins TRBV7-9 and TRBJ1-2, with a tentative D call TRBD1 (6 bases). The CDR3 extends over 11 amino acids. V was trimmed by 6 bases and J by 8 bases, leaving 10 bases between them. Germline-derived CDR1 and CDR2 are SEHNR and FQNEAQ (reference sequence). The CDR3 DNA reads as TGTGCCAGCAGTTACAGGGACGGCTACACCTTC. This encodes CASSYRDGYTF.

The chain joins TRBV20-1 to TRBJ1-5, with 9 bases that match TRBD1. The germline V gene has CDR1 DFQATT and CDR2 SNEGSKA (reference sequence). The CDR3 runs to 15 residues. V was clipped by 3 bases and J by 2 bases; unmatched bases: 5. CDR3 region: CSASPGTGRNQPQHF. DNA for the CDR3: TGCAGTGCTAGTCCCGGGACAGGGCGCAATCAGCCCCAGCATTTT.

This clone was observed a single time. The rearrangement uses TRBV19 and TRBJ1-1, with D possibly TRBD1 on 5 matching bases. The CDR3 has 14 residues. The germline V and J ends were trimmed by 10 bases and 4 bases, with 19 bases remaining between them. Looked up from germline, CDR1 is LNHDA and CDR2 is SQIVND (reference sequence). Here the CDR3 reads CATSAGVGGTEAFF. The CDR3 DNA sequence: TGTGCCACTTCCGCTGGGGTGGGGGGCACTGAAGCTTTCTTT.